The 10 T cell receptor beta chains in this list originate from one sample, sequenced in a study of CD4 T cells in relation to SARS-CoV-2 and coronaviruses. CD4+ T cells from unexposed donors were obtained before the COVID-19 pandemic (2011-2018). Isolation of CD4+ T cells took place after approximately eleven days in culture. These receptors' antigens are unknown. This table comes from immunoSEQ multiplex PCR, and its TCRdb copy is limited to in-frame clones, with some not included. The sample gives 15,000 to 20,000 clones, 75% to 85% of which show up once; about 16% is in the top ten. What was sequenced was CD4+ T cells from PBMCs, cultured in vitro. The origin of the receptors is a human donor in good health.

This clone was picked up one time. The chain employs TRBV2 and TRBJ1-5; D is uncertain. The V gene lost 3 bases and the J gene lost 9 bases, with 12 bases spanning the gap. The CDR3 loop spans 13 amino acids. Germline assignment: CDR1 SNHLY and CDR2 FYNNEI. The CDR3 region is CASSDTGPRPQHF. CDR3 DNA sequence: TGTGCCAGCAGTGACACCGGCCCTCGGCCCCAGCATTTT.

The chain recombines TRBV2 with TRBJ1-5; possibly TRBD1 for D (5 bases). The germline V gene has CDR1 SNHLY and CDR2 FYNNEI. Deletions cut 3 bases from V and 4 bases from J, with 7 bases between. The CDR3 has 13 amino acids. The CDR3 DNA reads as TGTGCCAGCAGTGAGGACAAGAATCAGCCCCAGCATTTT. Its translation is CASSEDKNQPQHF.

The chain is built from TRBV11-3 and TRBJ2-1; D perhaps matches TRBD1 (5 bases). The CDR3 extends over 14 amino acids. V was shortened by 5 bases and J by 2 bases, with 10 bases between the two germline ends. From germline, CDR1 is SGHNT and CDR2 YENEEA. CDR3 loop: CASSPQGAYNEQFF. The CDR3 bases are TGTGCCAGCAGCCCGCAGGGCGCCTACAATGAGCAGTTCTTC.

For the CDR3, the DNA is TGCGCCAGCAGCTTGGAACAGCACTATGGCTACACCTTC. Its protein product is CASSLEQHYGYTF. V usage is TRBV5-1 and J usage is TRBJ1-2; no clear D. The V end was cut by 0 bases, the J end by 3 bases, with 6 bases between. The length of the CDR3 is 13 residues. Per the germline V gene, CDR1 is SGHRS and CDR2 is YFSETQ.

By frequency in the sample, this clone is large. CDR3 nucleotides: TGCAGTGCTAGTGAGGACCTTAACACTGAAGCTTTCTTT. Encoded protein: CSASEDLNTEAFF. The chain couples TRBV20-1 to TRBJ1-1; D ambiguous. The CDR3 is 13 amino acids. Looked up from germline, CDR1 is DFQATT and CDR2 is SNEGSKA (reference sequence). Trimming pared 3 bases from V and 2 bases from J, leaving 10 bases between.

This rearrangement joins TRBV24-1 to TRBJ1-2; D is possibly TRBD1 (6 bases). This CDR3 region has 17 residues. V shed 5 bases and J shed 2 bases, with 20 bases lying between them. Germline V gene data show CDR1 as KGHDR and CDR2 as SFDVKD. CDR3 nucleotide sequence: TGTGCCACCAGTGCCCAAGGGCCGGGACAAGGGAACTATGGCTACACCTTC. Amino acids: CATSAQGPGQGNYGYTF.

The chain employs TRBV6-5 and TRBJ1-4; tentatively, D is TRBD1 (5 bases). Germline V gene data show CDR1 as MNHEY and CDR2 as SVGAGI. Trimming cost V 2 bases and J 9 bases, with 16 bases left between them. This CDR3 is 15 amino acids long. In DNA form, the CDR3 reads TGTGCCAGCAGTTACCAACGGGCAGGGAATCAAAAACTGTTTTTT. Amino acid sequence: CASSYQRAGNQKLFF.

The chain has TRBV6-1 and TRBJ1-6; 7 bases are a match to TRBD1. Trimming cost V 1 base and J 8 bases; bases outside gene matches: 11. In germline, CDR1 is MNHNS, CDR2 SASEGT. This CDR3 is built from 17 residues. CDR3 DNA: TGTGCCAGCAGTGAAGTACAAACAGGGGTTCTGGATTCACCCCTCCACTTT. Amino acids: CASSEVQTGVLDSPLHF.

This rearrangement joins TRBV28 to TRBJ2-4; maybe TRBD1 (5 bases). The V and J ends lost 2 bases and 9 bases respectively, with 5 bases between them. The CDR3 has 11 amino acids. Germline values: CDR1 MDHEN, CDR2 SYDVKM. CDR3 sequence (DNA): TGTGCCAGCAGTTTACAGGGCATTCAGTACTTC. This gives the protein CASSLQGIQYF.

This clone was seen a handful of times. This sequence joins TRBV6-4 and TRBJ2-1; the match to TRBD2 covers 10 bases. The germline gives CDR1 MRHNA, CDR2 SNTAGT. V trimming: 3 bases; J trimming: 6 bases; junction bases outside the gene matches: 5. The CDR3 is made up of 15 amino acids. In nucleotides, the CDR3 is TGTGCCAGCAGTGAAGCTAGCGGGAGCTCCAATGAGCAGTTCTTC. This gives the protein CASSEASGSSNEQFF.